The T cell receptor beta chain described here comes from a study of T cell responses to AZD1222 COVID-19 vaccine. Libraries were prepared by immunoSEQ multiplex PCR; TCRdb keeps only in-frame clonotypes and omits some of them. The repertoire has around 130,000 clones, about 90% of them found once; the top ten carry less than 6.5%. This CDR3 comprises 12 residues. Germline lookup yields CDR1 SNHLY and CDR2 FYNNEI. V shed 10 bases, J shed 2 bases, and the junction held 4 bases outside the gene matches. Comment on this clone: Its antigen remains unidentified.

General study points: Two AZD1222 doses significantly raised spike-specific TCR breadth and depth over controls. Clonal diversity was possibly underestimated; the donors were predominantly white British and more often female. Sampled repertoires all dated from after the peak T cell response. Reports indicate that nearly half of spike-specific TCRs are directed at unmutated variant regions.

The sample here was peripheral blood, taken on day 0 of AZD1222 vaccination. The gene calls are TRBV2 and TRBJ1-2, with 7 bases identical to TRBD1. The source of this sequence is an adult in good health. CDR3 loop: CATSTGNYGYTF. The CDR3 nucleotides are TGTGCCACCTCGACAGGGAACTATGGCTACACCTTC.